The entry that follows covers one T cell receptor beta chain sequence. Its target is not known. Germline CDR1 and CDR2: SGHRS and YFSETQ. CDR3 length: 14 amino acids. Trimming cost V 1 base and J 8 bases; bases outside gene matches: 5. The entry originates in a study of cytomegalovirus exposure and HLA in healthy donors. Findings and limits, study-wide: CMV antigen specificity of a few CMV-associated chains was confirmed in vitro. According to a subsequent analysis, TCR clusters from the first cohort were inclined to appear together in the 120 validation repertoires. The study put 150 to 200 TCR beta chains on its list as cytomegalovirus-associated.

Generated by immunoSEQ multiplex PCR, the TCRdb table keeps only in-frame clones and is missing some. Found here are fewer than 120,000 clones, around 87% of them singletons; the top ten hold approximately 1.4%. This chain uses TRBV5-1 with TRBJ1-2; 10 bases align to TRBD1. The receptor comes from a woman aged 25 to 39 in good health and CMV-seropositive. Sequenced material: PBMCs. The CDR3 DNA follows: TGCGCCAGCAGCTTGTCCGGGACAGGGGAAGGCTACACCTTC. This codes for CASSLSGTGEGYTF. Drawing the rest from reference TRBV5-1 and TRBJ1-2, the complete variable domain is KAGVTQTPRYLIKTRGQQVTLSCSPISGHRSVSWYQQTPGQGLQFLFEYFSETQRNKGNFPGRFSGRQFSNSRSEMNVSTLELGDSALYLCASSLSGTGEGYTFGSGTRLTVV.